This note documents a single T cell receptor beta chain sequence. These data are taken from a study of cytotoxic CD8 clonotypes in ibrutinib-treated CLL. Overall study: An average of 255,043 productive templates and tens of thousands of productive rearrangements was obtained per sample.

Using immunoSEQ multiplex PCR, the repertoire was profiled, and TCRdb retains in-frame clones only, with some absent. The sample gives about 270,000 clones, approximately 76% of which show up once; approximately 5.1% is in the top ten. The CDR3 is 14 residues long. Trimming took 3 bases from V and 1 from J; bases not matched to a gene: 2. Germline values: CDR1 KGHSH, CDR2 LQKENI. The TCR sequence derives from a human donor with chronic lymphocytic leukemia. The V call is TRBV18, the J call TRBJ2-5, with 7 bases lining up with TRBD2. The material sequenced was PBMCs, taken at disease progression, from a patient treated with ibrutinib. The CDR3 loop is CASSPAGVQETQYF. CDR3 in DNA: TGTGCCAGCTCACCTGCGGGGGTCCAAGAGACCCAGTACTTC.